The 20 T cell receptor beta chains below come from one sample, sequenced in a study of graft-versus-host responses after intestinal transplantation. The antigens for these receptors are not known. Sequencing used immunoSEQ multiplex PCR; TCRdb keeps in-frame clones, though not all of them. The repertoire includes 35,000 to 45,000 clones, roughly 94% of them detected once, and 0.2% to 0.25% sits in the top ten. The sample was unstimulated CD4+ T cells sorted from spleen or lymph node cells, taken before transplant. Receptors originate from a human donor who was the organ donor for an intestinal transplant.

The chain uses TRBV9 and TRBJ2-2; the D gene could be TRBD1 or TRBD2 (7 bases each). Germline V lookup: CDR1 SGDLS, CDR2 YYNGEE. This CDR3 has 16 residues. V lost 4 bases, J lost 5 bases, and 18 bases lay in between. This CDR3 reads CASSRGRGRGTGELFF. The CDR3 bases are TGTGCCAGCAGCAGAGGGAGGGGGCGCGGGACCGGGGAGCTGTTTTTT. The variable domain in full, completed from reference TRBV9 and TRBJ2-2, reads DSGVTQTPKHLITATGQRVTLRCSPRSGDLSVYWYQQSLDQGLQFLIQYYNGEERAKGNILERFSAQQFPDLHSELNLSSLELGDSALYFCASSRGRGRGTGELFFGEGSRLTVL.

CDR3 loop: CASTDRGYNEQYF. The CDR3 DNA is TGTGCCAGCACGGACAGGGGGTACAACGAGCAGTACTTC. The gene calls are TRBV6-6 and TRBJ2-7; TRBD1 matches at 10 bases. The CDR3 sequence is 13 residues long. Looked up from germline, CDR1 is MNHNY and CDR2 is SVGAGI (reference sequence). Trimming took 7 bases from V and 5 from J; bases not matched to a gene: 5.

This clone was found once. CDR3 in DNA: TGTGCCAGCTCGCGAGGGGGTAATTACGAGCAGTACTTC. Protein product: CASSRGGNYEQYF. The V gene is TRBV2, the J gene TRBJ2-7, with a tentative D call TRBD1 (6 bases). Germline loops: CDR1 SNHLY, CDR2 FYNNEI. The CDR3 contains 13 residues. V lost 8 bases to trimming and J lost 4 bases, with 15 bases between them.

This clone was counted once. The chain employs TRBV5-1 and TRBJ2-5; 10 nucleotides align to TRBD1. The CDR3 length is 14 residues. The J segment lost 1 base and the V segment lost 5 bases, leaving 2 bases of the junction unmatched. Germline values: CDR1 SGHRS, CDR2 YFSETQ. In DNA form, the CDR3 reads TGCGCCAGCAGTAGGGACAGGGGCCAAGAGACCCAGTACTTC. Amino acids: CASSRDRGQETQYF.

The V gene is TRBV6-1, the J gene TRBJ2-1, with TRBD2 matching over 14 bases. CDR1 and CDR2 (germline): MNHNS, SASEGT. J gave up 9 bases and V 8 bases, and 9 bases lay outside the gene matches. The CDR3 has 15 residues. The DNA of the CDR3 is TGTGCCAGCTATAGGACTAGCGGGGGGTTGTCTGAGCAGTTCTTC. Encoded protein: CASYRTSGGLSEQFF.

The chain recombines TRBV2 with TRBJ2-6, with D tentatively TRBD1 (6 bases). CDR1 SNHLY and CDR2 FYNNEI come from the germline V gene. V was cut by 4 bases and J by 2 bases, with 9 bases left in between. The CDR3 consists of 15 residues. In nucleotides, the CDR3 is TGTGCCAGCAGTGTAGAGGGGGCTGGGGCCAACGTCCTGACTTTC. Translated, it gives CASSVEGAGANVLTF.

The rearrangement uses TRBV11-3 and TRBJ2-5; D call uncertain. CDR3 length equals 13 residues. The V end was cut by 2 bases, the J end by 1 base, with 5 bases between. Germline V CDR1 and CDR2: SGHNT, YENEEA. CDR3 DNA: TGTGCCAGCAGCTTACCCGTCCAAGAGACCCAGTACTTC. It is translated as CASSLPVQETQYF.

The genes are TRBV7-3 and TRBJ1-1, with D hard to call. V gave up 5 bases and J gave up 6 bases, with 16 bases separating them. The CDR3 extends over 14 amino acids. Germline assignment: CDR1 SGHTA and CDR2 FQGTGA. Here the CDR3 reads CASSLNPYSPEAFF. In DNA, the CDR3 is TGTGCCAGCAGCCTAAACCCCTACAGCCCTGAAGCTTTCTTT.

The chain employs TRBV7-9 and TRBJ2-5; either TRBD1 or TRBD2 may supply D (6 bases each). Trimming left V 5 bases short and J 5 bases short, with 15 bases between. The germline CDR1 and CDR2 sequences are SEHNR and FQNEAQ (reference sequence). This CDR3 has 14 residues. The CDR3 spells CASSPHGGSETQYF. CDR3 sequence (DNA): TGTGCCAGCAGCCCCCACGGGGGCAGTGAGACCCAGTACTTC. The variable domain in full, with the rest retrieved from reference TRBV7-9 and TRBJ2-5, is DTGVSQNPRHKITKRGQNVTFRCDPISEHNRLYWYRQTLGQGPEFLTYFQNEAQLEKSRLLSDRFSAERPKGSFSTLEIQRTEQGDSAMYLCASSPHGGSETQYFGPGTRLLVL.

The chain links TRBV11-2 to TRBJ2-3; 10 bases are shared with TRBD2. The CDR3 contains 16 residues. In germline, CDR1 is SGHAT, CDR2 FQNNGV. The V and J ends lost 5 bases and 6 bases, in that order; junction bases with no gene match: 11. DNA for the CDR3: TGTGCCAGCAGCCAAACTAGCGGGGTTCCGCGGGATACGCAGTATTTT. Amino acids: CASSQTSGVPRDTQYF.

V usage is TRBV20-1 and J usage is TRBJ1-2; D not certain. This CDR3 is 11 amino acids long. V lost 3 bases, J lost 4 bases, and 6 bases lay in between. Germline V gene data show CDR1 as DFQATT and CDR2 as SNEGSKA (reference sequence). This CDR3 is CSARVPYGYTF. The CDR3 region has the DNA TGCAGTGCTAGGGTCCCCTATGGCTACACCTTC.

This chain connects TRBV9 to TRBJ1-2; the match to TRBD1 covers 9 bases. The germline CDR1 and CDR2 sequences are SGDLS and YYNGEE. There are 14 residues in the CDR3. Trimming cost V 3 bases and J 6 bases; bases outside gene matches: 6. CDR3 region: CASSGTGGRDGYTF. DNA for the CDR3: TGTGCCAGCAGCGGAACAGGGGGCAGGGATGGCTACACCTTC. The full variable domain, with the rest looked up from reference TRBV9 and TRBJ1-2, is DSGVTQTPKHLITATGQRVTLRCSPRSGDLSVYWYQQSLDQGLQFLIQYYNGEERAKGNILERFSAQQFPDLHSELNLSSLELGDSALYFCASSGTGGRDGYTFGSGTRLTVV.

This chain uses TRBV7-9 with TRBJ2-7; 9 nucleotides match TRBD1. Germline V gene sequence: CDR1 SEHNR, CDR2 FQNEAQ (reference sequence). The CDR3 spans 17 residues. V lost 0 bases to trimming and J lost 7 bases; unmatched junction nucleotides: 13. The CDR3 DNA follows: TGTGCCAGCAGCTTAGCGCTGGGGACAGGGTTAGAGGGGGAGCAGTACTTC. As protein: CASSLALGTGLEGEQYF.

This sequence joins TRBV7-2 and TRBJ1-2; tentative D call: TRBD1 (5 bases). The CDR3 length is 16 residues. The ends were cut back, 4 bases at V and 1 base at J, with 16 bases in the middle. Germline assignment: CDR1 SGHTA and CDR2 FQGNSA. The CDR3 DNA follows: TGTGCCAGCAGCTCCGGAAACTTGGGGGTTAACTATGGCTACACCTTC. Protein product: CASSSGNLGVNYGYTF.

The chain combines TRBV29-1 with TRBJ1-1; D gene uncertain. V was shortened by 1 base and J by 8 bases, with 8 bases between the two germline ends. CDR1 is SQVTM and CDR2 is ANQGSEA in the germline V gene. This CDR3 is 11 amino acids long. DNA of the CDR3: TGCAGCGTTGAAGGTGGTGCCGAAGCTTTCTTT. It translates to CSVEGGAEAFF.

This chain joins TRBV10-3 and TRBJ2-2; weak D call: TRBD1 (5 bases). In germline, CDR1 is ENHRY, CDR2 SYGVKD. V was shortened by 0 bases and J by 4 bases, with 9 bases between the two germline ends. CDR3 length: 15 residues. In DNA form, the CDR3 reads TGTGCCATCAGTGAGTCTATGGACACCACCGGGGAGCTGTTTTTT. It encodes CAISESMDTTGELFF.

This sequence joins TRBV7-2 and TRBJ2-1; 16 bases match TRBD2. Per the germline V gene, CDR1 is SGHTA and CDR2 is FQGNSA. This CDR3 contains 16 residues. V lost 5 bases to trimming and J lost 7 bases; unmatched junction nucleotides: 5. CDR3 sequence: CASSTGLAGGLNEQFF. The CDR3 DNA is TGTGCCAGCAGCACGGGACTAGCGGGGGGGCTAAATGAGCAGTTCTTC.

The chain employs TRBV28 and TRBJ2-2, with unresolved D. The CDR3 runs to 16 residues. The V and J ends lost 1 base and 5 bases respectively, with 14 bases between them. The germline gives CDR1 MDHEN, CDR2 SYDVKM. The CDR3 sequence: CASSLFSPSSTGELFF. CDR3 DNA sequence: TGTGCCAGCAGTTTATTTTCTCCCTCCTCTACCGGGGAGCTGTTTTTT.

This clone was seen just once. The chain employs TRBV4-1 and TRBJ2-5; TRBD2 matches 8 bases. J lost 2 bases, V lost 0 bases, and 2 bases had no gene match. From germline, CDR1 is MGHRA and CDR2 YSYEKL. This CDR3 is built from 15 residues. The DNA for the CDR3 is TGCGCCAGCAGCCAAGATCCGGGGGGGCAAGAGACCCAGTACTTC. Its protein is CASSQDPGGQETQYF.

This clone was seen once. V is TRBV4-3 and J is TRBJ2-1, with 11 bases aligning to TRBD2. This CDR3 has 17 residues. Germline assignment: CDR1 LGHNA and CDR2 YSLEER. J lost 3 bases, V lost 0 bases, and 4 bases had no gene match. CDR3 sequence: CASSQDSSGGNYNEQFF. The CDR3 nucleotides are TGCGCCAGCAGCCAAGATTCTAGCGGGGGGAACTACAATGAGCAGTTCTTC.